Listed here is a single T cell receptor (beta chain). What it binds is unknown. The time point here: peripheral blood 6 weeks after treatment start. The sample is drawn from a study of PD-L1 blockade in urothelial cancer. Study results and limitations: Below-median TCR clonality that was measured in pretreatment blood predicted better survival.

Clones were read by immunoSEQ multiplex PCR, and TCRdb kept only the in-frame ones, dropping some. This table has more than 90,000 clones, less than 85% appearing once. Unmatched junction bases numbered 14, after V lost 0 bases and J lost 4 bases. In germline, CDR1 is SGHRS, CDR2 YFSETQ. The CDR3 is 18 residues long. The TCR was taken from a man aged 70-80 years with urothelial cancer. The sample consisted of PBMCs, taken around atezolizumab (anti-PD-L1) treatment. This chain uses TRBV5-1 with TRBJ2-7, with TRBD2 matching 9 bases. In nucleotides, the CDR3 is TGCGCCAGCAGCTTGGCCCTAAGTCGGCGGGGGGGCCAATACGAGCAGTACTTC. It translates to CASSLALSRRGGQYEQYF.